This TCR beta chain was sequenced in a study of T cells after yellow fever vaccination. Study conclusions and caveats: Highly abundant clonotypes carried over from the bulk population could end up in FACS-sorted repertoires as contaminants. Some clonotypes, a small share, were shared between CD4 and CD8 compartments. Booster sampling recovered most clones from primary vaccination (96% CD4, approximately 88% CD8).

This clonotype was recorded a few times. The antigen remains unidentified. In TCRdb, the 5' RACE reads were re-called with MiXCR into one record per CDR3 protein. The table records over 300,000 distinct CDR3 sequences, about 6.9% of them present only once. Germline assignment: CDR1 DFQATT and CDR2 SNEGSKA (reference sequence). CDR3 size: 16 residues. After removal of 5 bases from V and 2 bases from J, the junction contained 8 bases not matched to a gene. The receptor was isolated from a man aged 18 to 35 who received the YFV17D yellow fever vaccine. V is TRBV20-1 and J is TRBJ2-3, with 12 bases that match TRBD2. The input for sequencing was PBMCs, taken around 45 days after the first yellow fever vaccination. The CDR3 DNA reads TGCAGTGCTCCTAAGCTAGCGGGGGGGTTCACAGATACGCAGTATTTT. It yields the protein CSAPKLAGGFTDTQYF.